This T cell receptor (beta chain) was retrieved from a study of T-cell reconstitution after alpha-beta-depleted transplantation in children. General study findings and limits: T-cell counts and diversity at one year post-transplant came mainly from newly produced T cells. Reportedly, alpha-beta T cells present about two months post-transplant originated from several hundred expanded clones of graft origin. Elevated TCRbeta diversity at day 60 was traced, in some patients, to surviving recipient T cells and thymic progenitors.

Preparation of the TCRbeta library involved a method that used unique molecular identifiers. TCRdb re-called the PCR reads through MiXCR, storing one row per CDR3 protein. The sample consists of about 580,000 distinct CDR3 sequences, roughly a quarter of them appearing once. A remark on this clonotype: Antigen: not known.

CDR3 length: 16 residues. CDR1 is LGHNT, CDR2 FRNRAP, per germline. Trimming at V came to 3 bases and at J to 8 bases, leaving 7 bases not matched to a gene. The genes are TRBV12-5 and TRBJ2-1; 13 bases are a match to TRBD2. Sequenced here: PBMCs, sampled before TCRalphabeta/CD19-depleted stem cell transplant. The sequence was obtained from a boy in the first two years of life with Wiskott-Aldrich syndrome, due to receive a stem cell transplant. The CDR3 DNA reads TGTGCTAGTGGTTTAGGACTAGCGGGAGATTGGGATGAGCAGTTCTTC. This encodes CASGLGLAGDWDEQFF.